The 8 T cell receptor beta chains in this list originate from one sample, sequenced in a study of blood T cell repertoires in COVID-19 (dated by TCRdb to about 2020). The method was the immunoSEQ multiplex PCR assay. This immuneACCESS table, as held by TCRdb, lists in-frame sequences with V and J called but not all clones. Of the missing ones, under half trace to an unresolved V gene in checked studies; the others have no known cause. Within this sample are over 95,000 clones, with around 84% of them counted one time only. The ten largest clones add up to 2% of the sample. The sample taken for sequencing was peripheral blood. The receptors stem from a man aged 65-85 years with active or convalescent COVID-19.

The V gene is TRBV7-3, the J gene TRBJ2-7; no clear D gene. CDR1 is SGHTA, CDR2 FQGTGA, per germline. Deletions cut 3 bases from V and 2 bases from J, with 8 bases between. The length of the CDR3 is 13 residues. CDR3: CASSFGGTYEQYF. The CDR3, as DNA: TGTGCCAGCAGCTTTGGCGGTACCTACGAGCAGTACTTC.

The DNA for the CDR3 is TGTGCCAGCAGCTTGGCCGGAGGAAATCAGCCCCAGCATTTT. Translated, it gives CASSLAGGNQPQHF. V is TRBV5-6 and J is TRBJ1-5; D is unresolved. CDR3 size: 14 residues. Trimming removed 0 bases at V and 4 bases at J, with 8 bases between. The germline CDR1 and CDR2 sequences are SGHDT and YYEEEE.

This clone was picked up one time. The chain uses TRBV2 and TRBJ2-5; 11 bases align to TRBD2. The CDR3 has 15 amino acids. The germline CDR1 and CDR2 sequences are SNHLY and FYNNEI. V trimming: 5 bases; J trimming: 5 bases; junction bases outside the gene matches: 7. CDR3 nucleotides: TGTGCCAGCAGTCTTAGCGGGGGGGCCGGCGAGACCCAGTACTTC. This sequence encodes CASSLSGGAGETQYF.

This chain joins TRBV6-5 and TRBJ1-1; D is unresolved. Germline V gives CDR1 MNHEY, CDR2 SVGAGI. CDR3 length: 13 residues. V was clipped by 5 bases and J by 2 bases, with 9 bases between them. DNA for the CDR3: TGTGCCAGCAGTCAGGTGGCAAACACTGAAGCTTTCTTT. As protein: CASSQVANTEAFF.

The rearrangement joins TRBV9 to TRBJ2-1, with TRBD1 identical over 8 bases. Germline V gives CDR1 SGDLS, CDR2 YYNGEE. The CDR3 covers 13 residues. The V and J ends lost 3 bases and 12 bases, in that order; junction bases with no gene match: 8. The CDR3 protein is CASSARQGTRQFF. CDR3 DNA sequence: TGTGCCAGCAGCGCCCGACAGGGGACCCGGCAGTTCTTC.

The chain carries TRBV28 and TRBJ2-7; D is unclear. V dropped 4 bases and J dropped 0 bases, with 19 bases sitting between them. The CDR3 length is 17 residues. From germline, CDR1 is MDHEN and CDR2 SYDVKM. The CDR3 region is CASSSRPQSYSSYEQYF. The CDR3 DNA is TGTGCCAGCAGTTCCCGCCCACAGTCCTACAGCTCCTACGAGCAGTACTTC.

The J gene is TRBJ2-2, the V gene TRBV11-2; 7 bases are shared with TRBD1. The CDR3 loop spans 14 amino acids. Losses at the gene ends were 1 base for V and 4 bases for J; bases not matched to a gene: 0. Germline V gene sequence: CDR1 SGHAT, CDR2 FQNNGV. DNA of the CDR3: TGTGCCAGCAGCTTAGCAGGGGGCACCGGGGAGCTGTTTTTT. Amino acid sequence: CASSLAGGTGELFF. Supplemented by reference TRBV11-2 and TRBJ2-2, the full variable domain reads EAGVAQSPRYKIIEKRQSVAFWCNPISGHATLYWYQQILGQGPKLLIQFQNNGVVDDSQLPKDRFSAERLKGVDSTLKIQPAKLEDSAVYLCASSLAGGTGELFFGEGSRLTVL.

The V gene is TRBV21-1, the J gene TRBJ1-1; the table calls TRBD1, which could not be checked here. TRBV21-1 is designated a pseudogene. CDR3 size: 16 residues. The CDR3 nucleotides are TGTGCCAGCAGCAAAGCGCAGTGGGACAGAAACACTGAAGCTTTCTTT. As protein: CASSKAQWDRNTEAFF.